Below, 30 T cell receptor beta chains from the same sample are listed, as sequenced in a study of PD-1 blockade in classical Hodgkin lymphoma. Relapse was seen in all patients after autologous stem cell transplantation, and brentuximab vedotin exposure was variable. Clones were sequenced by immunoSEQ multiplex PCR, and TCRdb holds only the in-frame ones, with some missing. In the table there are roughly 50,000 clones, over 70% of which are singletons. Specimen: peripheral blood mononuclear cells (PBMCs), collected at baseline. The origin of the receptors is a human donor with classical Hodgkin lymphoma.

This clone has a handful of counts. The genes are TRBV27 and TRBJ1-2, with TRBD1 matching over 8 bases. The CDR3 sequence is 12 residues long. Germline V gene sequence: CDR1 MNHEY, CDR2 SMNVEV (reference sequence). Trimming cost V 8 bases and J 7 bases; bases outside gene matches: 6. The CDR3 bases are TGTGCCAGCCGGACAGGGCGATTTGGCTACACCTTC. Amino acid sequence: CASRTGRFGYTF.

In this sample, this clone turned up a few times. This chain uses TRBV19 with TRBJ1-1; no reliable D call. This CDR3 is built from 14 residues. V lost 1 base to trimming and J lost 1 base, with 7 bases between them. Germline CDR1 LNHDA, CDR2 SQIVND (reference sequence). CDR3 loop: CASSIASRNTEAFF. CDR3 nucleotide sequence: TGTGCCAGTAGTATAGCGTCCAGGAACACTGAAGCTTTCTTT.

The sample holds one count of this clone. The chain couples TRBV5-1 to TRBJ2-5; the D is unclear. Trimming shortened V by 0 bases and J by 2 bases, and 2 bases separated the two germline ends. The CDR3 is 12 amino acids. Germline CDR1 SGHRS, CDR2 YFSETQ. The CDR3 loop reads CASSLEQETQYF. For the CDR3, the DNA is TGCGCCAGCAGCTTGGAGCAAGAGACCCAGTACTTC.

The chain employs TRBV20-1 and TRBJ2-1; D gene ambiguous. V was cut by 5 bases and J by 3 bases, with 5 bases left in between. CDR3 length: 11 amino acids. CDR1 DFQATT and CDR2 SNEGSKA come from the germline V gene (reference sequence). The CDR3 sequence: CSAYNYNEQFF. DNA for the CDR3: TGCAGTGCTTACAACTACAATGAGCAGTTCTTC.

The genes are TRBV11-3 and TRBJ1-2; D is uncertain. V was clipped by 5 bases and J by 4 bases, with 11 bases between them. Germline CDR1 is SGHNT and CDR2 is YENEEA. The CDR3 is made up of 13 amino acids. Here the CDR3 DNA reads TGTGCCAGCAGCACTGACCTATCCTATGGCTACACCTTC. Protein: CASSTDLSYGYTF.

The CDR3 sequence is CASMRQGYNQPQHF. The CDR3 nucleotides read TGTGCCAGCATGAGGCAGGGCTACAATCAGCCCCAGCATTTT. The chain combines TRBV6-5 with TRBJ1-5; the D gene is possibly TRBD1 (5 bases). This CDR3 spans 14 amino acids. Trimming shortened V by 7 bases and J by 3 bases, and 13 bases separated the two germline ends. The germline gives CDR1 MNHEY, CDR2 SVGAGI.

The J gene is TRBJ2-3, the V gene TRBV29-1; 11 nucleotides agree with TRBD2. Germline CDR1 is SQVTM and CDR2 is ANQGSEA. Germline trimming cut 0 bases from V and 1 base from J; bases unmatched to any gene: 0. The CDR3 totals 15 residues. CDR3 protein: CSVEELAGGTDTQYF. The CDR3 bases are TGCAGCGTTGAAGAACTAGCGGGAGGCACAGATACGCAGTATTTT.

The chain carries TRBV5-4 and TRBJ2-2; D is undetermined. The CDR3 length is 13 residues. V lost 5 bases and J lost 4, with 9 bases in between. The V gene's germline CDR1 is SGHNT and CDR2 YYREEE (reference sequence). The CDR3 DNA reads TGTGCCAGCAGTAAAGGCCCCACCGGGGAGCTGTTTTTT. This codes for CASSKGPTGELFF.

A word on this clone: The junction and the germline gene differ at one end; a read error may be behind it. The V gene is TRBV4-1, the J gene TRBJ1-2; D remains ambiguous. The CDR3 totals 18 residues. Per germline, CDR1 MGHRA and CDR2 YSYEKL. CDR3 in DNA: TGCGCCAGCAGCCAAGATTACTTCCTAGGACGCGCGAACTCTGGCTACACCTTC. This codes for CASSQDYFLGRANSGYTF.

This clone turned up a few times. The rearrangement joins TRBV7-2 to TRBJ2-2; 9 bases align to TRBD1. Unmatched junction bases numbered 8, after V lost 5 bases and J lost 7 bases. CDR1 is SGHTA and CDR2 is FQGNSA in the germline V gene. CDR3 size: 15 residues. The CDR3 DNA is TGTGCCAGCAGCCCCCACAGGGGGCAAGGCGGGGAGCTGTTTTTT. It translates to CASSPHRGQGGELFF.

The chain employs TRBV6-5 and TRBJ2-5; TRBD1 aligns across 9 bases. V lost 6 bases to trimming and J lost 5 bases; unmatched junction nucleotides: 7. CDR3 size: 14 residues. Germline assignment: CDR1 MNHEY and CDR2 SVGAGI. The CDR3 is CASSMTGGLETQYF. The CDR3 nucleotides are TGTGCCAGCAGCATGACAGGGGGTCTGGAGACCCAGTACTTC.

The chain uses TRBV5-1 and TRBJ2-1; 9 nucleotides line up with TRBD2. Germline values: CDR1 SGHRS, CDR2 YFSETQ. The V and J ends lost 0 bases and 8 bases, in that order; junction bases with no gene match: 9. This CDR3 has 16 amino acids. The CDR3 DNA is TGCGCCAGCAGCTTGGTAGTTAGCGGGAGTCCTTATGAGCAGTTCTTC. Translating it yields CASSLVVSGSPYEQFF.

The chain links TRBV5-5 to TRBJ2-7; no definite D call. Trimming stripped 0 bases from V and 2 bases from J, with 3 bases between. This CDR3 region has 12 residues. Per the germline V gene, CDR1 is SGHKS and CDR2 is YYEKEE (reference sequence). DNA of the CDR3: TGTGCCAGCAGCTTGGGAGCCTACGAGCAGTACTTC. Its protein is CASSLGAYEQYF.

The CDR3 sequence is CASSEDRDWLQWFF. The DNA for the CDR3 is TGTGCCAGCAGTGAAGACAGGGACTGGCTTCAATGGTTCTTC. V is TRBV2 and J is TRBJ2-1; D is tentatively TRBD1 or TRBD2 (6 bases each). V gave up 1 base and J gave up 15 bases, with 19 bases separating them. The CDR3 has 14 residues. Looked up from germline, CDR1 is SNHLY and CDR2 is FYNNEI.

The J gene is TRBJ1-5, the V gene TRBV2, with 9 nucleotides matching TRBD1. V lost 5 bases and J lost 5; bases outside the gene matches: 4. This CDR3 has 14 amino acids. CDR1 is SNHLY and CDR2 is FYNNEI in the germline V gene. CDR3 in amino acids: CASSPTGGDQPQHF. DNA of the CDR3: TGTGCCAGCAGTCCGACAGGGGGTGATCAGCCCCAGCATTTT.

The chain combines TRBV18 with TRBJ2-5, with unresolved D. The germline gives CDR1 KGHSH, CDR2 LQKENI. Trimming left V 3 bases short and J 0 bases short, with 5 bases between. The CDR3 totals 13 residues. CDR3 in amino acids: CASSPQDQETQYF. The CDR3 DNA reads as TGTGCCAGCTCACCTCAAGACCAAGAGACCCAGTACTTC.

On this clone itself: This same CDR3 is encoded by further DNA sequences in the sample. The CDR3 loop is CASSLNTEAFF. In DNA form, the CDR3 reads TGTGCCAGCAGCTTGAACACTGAAGCTTTCTTT. The chain uses TRBV5-6 and TRBJ1-1, with unresolved D. The CDR3 loop spans 11 amino acids. Deletions cut 1 base from V and 2 bases from J, with 0 bases between. CDR1 SGHDT and CDR2 YYEEEE come from the germline V gene.

The chain has TRBV7-2 and TRBJ1-3; no firm D call. The CDR3 runs 14 residues. V shed 5 bases and J shed 4 bases, with 12 bases lying between them. The germline V gene encodes CDR1 SGHTA and CDR2 FQGNSA. CDR3 coding DNA: TGTGCCAGCAGCCGGGATTTTGGGGGAAACACCATATATTTT. Protein sequence: CASSRDFGGNTIYF.

J is TRBJ1-1 and V is TRBV5-5; D is undetermined. V was shortened by 1 base and J by 5 bases, with 27 bases between the two germline ends. The germline V gene has CDR1 SGHKS and CDR2 YYEKEE (reference sequence). The CDR3 totals 19 residues. As DNA, the CDR3 is TGTGCCAGCAGCTTGTATCCGATGGGAACCTTCCCTTCCCTAACTGAAGCTTTCTTT. Its protein product is CASSLYPMGTFPSLTEAFF.

The chain carries TRBV10-3 and TRBJ2-7, with 7 bases fitting TRBD1. The CDR3 consists of 13 residues. The ends lost 4 bases at V and 2 bases at J; junction bases unmatched: 2. Germline V gene data show CDR1 as ENHRY and CDR2 as SYGVKD. The CDR3 is CAISGGTAYEQYV. The CDR3 nucleotides are TGTGCCATCAGTGGAGGGACAGCCTACGAGCAGTACGTC.

In this sample, this clone turned up a few times. The V and J genes are TRBV7-9 and TRBJ2-7; D perhaps matches TRBD2 (6 bases). Germline values: CDR1 SEHNR, CDR2 FQNEAQ (reference sequence). V was pared by 8 bases and J by 4 bases, with 9 bases between. The length of the CDR3 is 11 residues. CDR3 sequence reads: CASVEGYEQYF. The CDR3 DNA reads as TGTGCCAGCGTGGAGGGTTACGAGCAGTACTTC.

The V gene is TRBV2, the J gene TRBJ2-3; possibly TRBD1 for D (6 bases). V was cut by 8 bases and J by 2 bases, with 14 bases left in between. The CDR3 is 14 residues long. The germline V gene encodes CDR1 SNHLY and CDR2 FYNNEI. In nucleotides, the CDR3 is TGTGCCAGCCTCCAGGGGCCACACACAGATACGCAGTATTTT. It is translated as CASLQGPHTDTQYF.

The rearrangement uses TRBV7-9 and TRBJ2-7; 11 nucleotides match TRBD2. This CDR3 is built from 17 residues. Germline V gene lookup returns CDR1 SEHNR and CDR2 FQNEAQ (reference sequence). Germline trimming cut 1 base from V and 4 bases from J; bases unmatched to any gene: 9. The CDR3 loop is CASSLGVGASGRYEQYV. The CDR3 bases are TGTGCCAGCAGCTTAGGGGTTGGGGCTAGCGGGAGGTACGAGCAGTACGTC.

V and J are TRBV6-5 and TRBJ2-3, with 9 positions matching TRBD2. J lost 1 base, V lost 3 bases, and 5 bases had no gene match. The CDR3 is 16 residues long. The germline V gene has CDR1 MNHEY and CDR2 SVGAGI. CDR3 in DNA: TGTGCCAGCAGTTATTTAGCGGGAGCCGGCACAGATACGCAGTATTTT. Protein product: CASSYLAGAGTDTQYF.

This chain connects TRBV6-6 to TRBJ1-1, with D uncertain. Germline V gene data show CDR1 as MNHNY and CDR2 as SVGAGI (reference sequence). The CDR3 is 11 amino acids. Trimming took 8 bases from V and 8 from J, leaving 12 bases between them. The CDR3 sequence: CASGRQTEAFF. As DNA, the CDR3 is TGTGCCAGCGGAAGGCAAACAGAAGCTTTCTTT.

This chain joins TRBV16 and TRBJ1-3; D unresolved. V lost 6 bases to trimming and J lost 4 bases, with 19 bases between them. The CDR3 sequence is 16 residues long. In germline, CDR1 is KGHSY, CDR2 FQNENV. The CDR3 spells CASRPIEGGWGNTIYF. CDR3 in DNA: TGTGCCAGCAGGCCCATCGAGGGCGGATGGGGAAACACCATATATTTT. Full variable domain (outside the CDR3, taken from reference TRBV16 and TRBJ1-3): GEEVAQTPKHLVRGEGQKAKLYCAPIKGHSYVFWYQQVLKNEFKFLISFQNENVFDETGMPKERFSAKCLPNSPCSLEIQATKLEDSAVYFCASRPIEGGWGNTIYFGEGSWLTVV.

The J gene is TRBJ2-7, the V gene TRBV7-9; 9 bases fit TRBD1. The CDR3 loop spans 16 amino acids. The germline V gene encodes CDR1 SEHNR and CDR2 FQNEAQ (reference sequence). Trimming at V came to 2 bases and at J to 5 bases, leaving 10 bases not matched to a gene. CDR3 DNA: TGTGCCAGCAGCTTATCCCTACAGGGGGCGCGAGACGAGCAGTACTTC. It encodes CASSLSLQGARDEQYF.

The genes are TRBV21-1 and TRBJ2-5. TRBV21-1 is a pseudogene segment. The CDR3 is 14 residues long. CDR3 in DNA: TGTGCCAGCAGCAAAGTCGCCAGAGAAGAGACCCAGTACTTC. Translating it yields CASSKVAREETQYF.

The chain links TRBV18 to TRBJ2-7; 13 nucleotides align to TRBD2. The length of the CDR3 is 15 residues. The V and J ends lost 3 bases and 4 bases, in that order; junction bases with no gene match: 3. Per the germline V gene, CDR1 is KGHSH and CDR2 is LQKENI. The CDR3 spells CASSPWTSGSYEQYF. The DNA for the CDR3 is TGTGCCAGCTCACCCTGGACTAGCGGGAGTTACGAGCAGTACTTC.

This clone has more than one count but fewer than ten. V and J are TRBV27 and TRBJ2-7, with TRBD1 matching 7 bases. The CDR3 totals 14 residues. With 5 bases clipped from V and 2 bases from J, the junction kept 6 bases outside the gene matches. The V gene's germline CDR1 is MNHEY and CDR2 SMNVEV (reference sequence). The CDR3 region has the DNA TGTGCCAGCAGTCAAGGGGACAGACCCTACGAGCAGTACGTC. Protein product: CASSQGDRPYEQYV.